Shown below are 28 T cell receptor beta chains from a single sample sequenced in a study of glioma-infiltrating T cells after dendritic cell vaccination. The data were produced by immunoSEQ multiplex PCR, yet TCRdb's version contains in-frame clones alone and is incomplete. The sample has around 32,000 clones, approximately 90% seen once. Sequences were derived from blood, sampled before dendritic cell vaccination. These receptors came from a human donor with glioblastoma.

This clone was found once. The J gene is TRBJ2-3, the V gene TRBV27; 9 positions match TRBD1. CDR3 length: 16 residues. Germline V lookup: CDR1 MNHEY, CDR2 SMNVEV (reference sequence). The J segment lost 1 base and the V segment lost 6 bases, leaving 8 bases of the junction unmatched. CDR3 nucleotides: TGTGCCAGCAGGGAGAGTACAGGGGGCCGCACAGATACGCAGTATTTT. Amino acids: CASRESTGGRTDTQYF.

The genes are TRBV6-6 and TRBJ1-2; D perhaps matches TRBD1 (6 bases). The CDR3 contains 15 residues. The germline V gene encodes CDR1 MNHNY and CDR2 SVGAGI (reference sequence). V was trimmed by 2 bases and J by 0 bases, leaving 10 bases between them. The CDR3 here is CASSYATGANYGYTF. CDR3 sequence (DNA): TGTGCCAGCAGTTACGCGACAGGAGCTAACTATGGCTACACCTTC.

DNA of the CDR3: TGCGCCAGCAGCCAGGGTGGTGGGTCATACGAGCAGTACTTC. Residues: CASSQGGGSYEQYF. The chain links TRBV5-1 to TRBJ2-7, with D maybe TRBD1 (5 bases). V lost 4 bases to trimming and J lost 4 bases, with 15 bases between them. This CDR3 has 14 residues. Germline loops: CDR1 SGHRS, CDR2 YFSETQ.

The chain combines TRBV7-6 with TRBJ1-4; D possibly corresponds to TRBD1 (5 bases). This CDR3 is built from 15 residues. Trimming left V 0 bases short and J 5 bases short, with 10 bases between. Germline values: CDR1 SGHVS, CDR2 FNYEAQ. The CDR3 protein is CASSLAQGSNEKLFF. In DNA, the CDR3 is TGTGCCAGCAGCTTAGCCCAGGGTTCAAATGAAAAACTGTTTTTT.

The rearrangement uses TRBV10-3 and TRBJ2-3, with 9 bases aligning to TRBD1. The germline V gene has CDR1 ENHRY and CDR2 SYGVKD. The CDR3 is 14 residues long. J lost 4 bases, V lost 6 bases, and 5 bases had no gene match. CDR3 bases: TGTGCCATCAGACCAAGACAGGGGGCAGATACGCAGTATTTT. Translated, it gives CAIRPRQGADTQYF.

The chain employs TRBV7-9 and TRBJ2-7; 12 positions match TRBD2. Trimming at V came to 3 bases and at J to 2 bases, leaving 5 bases not matched to a gene. The CDR3 contains 16 residues. CDR1 and CDR2 from the germline V gene are SEHNR and FQNEAQ (reference sequence). CDR3 sequence reads: CASSLTSGGGTYEQYF. DNA for the CDR3: TGTGCCAGCAGCTTGACTAGCGGGGGTGGAACCTACGAGCAGTACTTC.

This rearrangement joins TRBV27 to TRBJ1-2; 8 bases agree with TRBD1. The ends lost 5 bases at V and 4 bases at J; junction bases unmatched: 9. Germline values: CDR1 MNHEY, CDR2 SMNVEV (reference sequence). The length of the CDR3 is 15 residues. The CDR3 region has the DNA TGTGCCAGCAGTATGTGGACAGGGAGTCCCTATGGCTACACCTTC. Its protein product is CASSMWTGSPYGYTF.

The chain couples TRBV10-2 to TRBJ2-1; TRBD2 aligns across 8 bases. Trimming removed 8 bases from V and 2 bases from J; junction bases left unmatched: 5. CDR1 is WSHSY and CDR2 is SAAADI in the germline V gene. The CDR3 covers 14 residues. The chain's CDR3 is CASGAGVTYNEQFF. CDR3 bases: TGCGCCAGCGGAGCGGGGGTCACCTACAATGAGCAGTTCTTC.

This clone showed up just once. The CDR3 sequence is CASSAHLILSNNQPQHF. The CDR3 DNA is TGTGCCAGCAGCGCTCACTTGATACTTAGTAACAATCAGCCCCAGCATTTT. The V gene is TRBV9, the J gene TRBJ1-5; D is uncertain. Deletions cut 3 bases from V and 3 bases from J, with 19 bases between. Germline lookup yields CDR1 SGDLS and CDR2 YYNGEE. This CDR3 has 17 residues.

The rearrangement links TRBV2 to TRBJ1-6; D gene ambiguous. Trimming took off 4 bases at V and 0 bases at J, with 7 bases between the two ends. The CDR3 runs to 15 residues. Germline CDR1 reads SNHLY; CDR2 reads FYNNEI. CDR3 bases: TGTGCCAGCAGTGCCGAGAGCTCCTATAATTCACCCCTCCACTTT. It translates to CASSAESSYNSPLHF.

The J gene is TRBJ2-2, the V gene TRBV5-4, with a tentative D call TRBD1 (6 bases). Germline loops: CDR1 SGHNT, CDR2 YYREEE (reference sequence). V was clipped by 0 bases and J by 8 bases, with 14 bases between them. The CDR3 runs to 15 residues. CDR3 in DNA: TGTGCCAGCAGCTTGGGGGGGCCCGCGTCGGGGGAGCTGTTTTTT. It codes for CASSLGGPASGELFF.

This clone was seen only a few times. The V gene is TRBV6-1, the J gene TRBJ2-5; TRBD1 is a possible D gene (6 bases). V lost 6 bases and J lost 4, with 15 bases in between. The CDR3 sequence is 14 residues long. From germline, CDR1 is MNHNS and CDR2 SASEGT. The CDR3 DNA is TGTGCCAGCAGGACTTGGACAGACGGAGAGACCCAGTACTTC. It encodes CASRTWTDGETQYF.

The chain recombines TRBV6-1 with TRBJ2-7, with a weak D call TRBD1 (6 bases). Germline V gives CDR1 MNHNS, CDR2 SASEGT. V was shortened by 4 bases and J by 3 bases, with 7 bases between the two germline ends. The CDR3 is 12 amino acids. The CDR3 reads CASSVGGYEQYF. For the CDR3, the DNA is TGTGCCAGCAGTGTAGGGGGCTACGAGCAGTACTTC.

V gene TRBV6-5 combines with J gene TRBJ1-1; D unresolved. Trimming removed 0 bases at V and 5 bases at J, with 13 bases between. Germline V lookup: CDR1 MNHEY, CDR2 SVGAGI. This CDR3 is 15 amino acids long. The CDR3 sequence: CASSYSTDGRTEAFF. For the CDR3, the DNA is TGTGCCAGCAGTTACTCCACGGACGGGAGGACTGAAGCTTTCTTT.

This sequence joins TRBV5-1 and TRBJ1-1; a weak D match, TRBD1 (6 bases). The V gene lost 0 bases and the J gene lost 9 bases, with 18 bases spanning the gap. The CDR3 consists of 15 residues. From germline, CDR1 is SGHRS and CDR2 YFSETQ. The CDR3 loop is CASSLAFGRGGQAFF. CDR3 nucleotide sequence: TGCGCCAGCAGCTTGGCATTCGGAAGGGGGGGGCAAGCTTTCTTT.

With respect to this clone: One end of the junction is discordant with germline, which a read error may explain. The identical CDR3 is also encoded by other nucleotide sequences in the sample. The chain's CDR3 is CASSPTGSDSPLHF. CDR3 nucleotides: TGTGCCAGCAGCCCCACAGGGTCAGATTCCCCCCTCCACTTT. The chain is built from TRBV9 and TRBJ1-6, with TRBD1 as a possible D gene (6 bases). The CDR3 runs 14 residues. Germline-derived CDR1 and CDR2 are SGDLS and YYNGEE. Full variable domain (rest looked up from reference TRBV9 and TRBJ1-6): DSGVTQTPKHLITATGQRVTLRCSPRSGDLSVYWYQQSLDQGLQFLIQYYNGEERAKGNILERFSAQQFPDLHSELNLSSLELGDSALYFCASSPTGSDSPLHFGNGTRLTVT.

The genes are TRBV29-1 and TRBJ2-1, with 10 bases that match TRBD2. CDR1 and CDR2 from the germline V gene are SQVTM and ANQGSEA. CDR3 size: 16 residues. V shed 2 bases, J shed 0 bases, and the junction held 4 bases outside the gene matches. CDR3 sequence (DNA): TGCAGCGTTGAACTAGCGGGGGAGAGCTCCTACAATGAGCAGTTCTTC. It translates to CSVELAGESSYNEQFF.

The V and J genes are TRBV14 and TRBJ1-1, with D perhaps TRBD1 (6 bases). The CDR3 is 13 amino acids. V was cut by 1 base and J by 9 bases, with 12 bases left in between. Germline CDR1 SGHDN, CDR2 FVKESK. The CDR3 reads CASSQARGQKAFF. In DNA form, the CDR3 reads TGTGCCAGCAGCCAAGCGCGCGGACAGAAAGCTTTCTTT.

The rearrangement uses TRBV30 and TRBJ1-5; 7 bases are shared with TRBD1. V gave up 1 base and J gave up 7 bases; unmatched junction bases: 7. The CDR3 length is 14 residues. Germline values: CDR1 GTSNPN, CDR2 SVGIG (reference sequence). CDR3 amino acids: CAWSEGARGQPQHF. The CDR3 bases are TGTGCCTGGAGTGAGGGGGCTCGGGGACAGCCCCAGCATTTT.

The chain recombines TRBV27 with TRBJ2-1; D perhaps matches TRBD2 (5 bases). This CDR3 is built from 16 residues. V was shortened by 5 bases and J by 3 bases, with 17 bases between the two germline ends. Germline V lookup: CDR1 MNHEY, CDR2 SMNVEV (reference sequence). CDR3 in amino acids: CASSPLMASGYNEQFF. Written as DNA, the CDR3 is TGTGCCAGCAGTCCCTTGATGGCCAGCGGCTACAATGAGCAGTTCTTC.

The chain recombines TRBV6-5 with TRBJ2-2, with 8 bases matching TRBD2. This CDR3 region has 14 residues. Trimming removed 4 bases from V and 7 bases from J; junction bases left unmatched: 5. The V gene's germline CDR1 is MNHEY and CDR2 SVGAGI. The CDR3 is CASSFAGGVGELFF. DNA for the CDR3: TGTGCCAGCAGTTTCGCGGGGGGTGTCGGGGAGCTGTTTTTT.

The chain is built from TRBV7-9 and TRBJ1-2; 7 bases map to TRBD1. Germline V lookup: CDR1 SEHNR, CDR2 FQNEAQ (reference sequence). J gave up 4 bases and V 1 base, and 3 bases lay outside the gene matches. The CDR3 covers 14 residues. CDR3 sequence reads: CASSLVTGPYGYTF. CDR3 in DNA: TGTGCCAGCAGCTTAGTGACAGGGCCCTATGGCTACACCTTC.

As for this clone: The junction and the germline gene differ at one end; a read error may be behind it. The chain has TRBV7-7 and TRBJ2-7; 7 bases map to TRBD1. The CDR3 extends over 15 amino acids. Germline V gene sequence: CDR1 SSHAT, CDR2 FNYEAQ (reference sequence). Written as DNA, the CDR3 is TGTGCTAGCAGCTTAGCTGAGGGGGCTTCCTACGAGCAGTACTTC. This translates into CASSLAEGASYEQYF.

The chain combines TRBV27 with TRBJ2-2, with TRBD1 identical over 10 bases. Looked up from germline, CDR1 is MNHEY and CDR2 is SMNVEV (reference sequence). V lost 10 bases and J lost 6; bases outside the gene matches: 11. This CDR3 comprises 15 residues. As DNA, the CDR3 is TGTGCCACCAAGCTCGAGGACAGGGGGGCCGGGGAGCTGTTTTTT. Its translation is CATKLEDRGAGELFF.

As for this clone: One junction end does not reproduce the germline sequence, and a read error may be involved. The V gene is TRBV6-4, the J gene TRBJ2-5, with D hard to call. The CDR3 is made up of 14 amino acids. Looked up from germline, CDR1 is MRHNA and CDR2 is SNTAGT. CDR3 amino acids: CASSDLAGQGTQYF. For the CDR3, the DNA is TGTGCCAGCAGTGACCTCGCTGGGCAAGGGACCCAGTACTTC.

This clone was picked up one time. The chain couples TRBV6-5 to TRBJ1-1, with 7 positions matching TRBD1. The V and J ends lost 6 bases and 1 base, in that order; junction bases with no gene match: 2. CDR3 length: 13 residues. Germline lookup yields CDR1 MNHEY and CDR2 SVGAGI. The CDR3 sequence is CASSRTGNTEAFF. The CDR3 DNA sequence: TGTGCCAGCAGCCGGACAGGGAACACTGAAGCTTTCTTT.

The rearrangement joins TRBV5-1 to TRBJ1-2, with TRBD1 matching 8 bases. This CDR3 spans 16 amino acids. Germline CDR1 SGHRS, CDR2 YFSETQ. J was trimmed by 4 bases and V by 4 bases; bases with no gene match: 12. CDR3 sequence: CASSQRTGLGAYGYTF. The DNA for the CDR3 is TGCGCCAGCAGCCAAAGGACAGGGTTGGGGGCCTATGGCTACACCTTC.

The chain is built from TRBV18 and TRBJ2-7; TRBD1 agrees at 11 bases. The CDR3 covers 14 residues. V lost 2 bases and J lost 5; bases outside the gene matches: 2. The germline CDR1 and CDR2 sequences are KGHSH and LQKENI. The CDR3 here is CASSPRTGGHEQYF. The CDR3 bases are TGTGCCAGCTCACCAAGGACAGGGGGCCACGAGCAGTACTTC.